This T cell receptor beta chain was found in a study of T cell responses to AZD1222 COVID-19 vaccine. The method was immunoSEQ multiplex PCR; TCRdb's version includes in-frame clones alone and lacks a portion of them. The table shows more than 85,000 clones, with approximately 91% occurring only once. General observations from the study: Researchers report vaccine-associated CD4 TCRs spanning spike, with dominance at 160-218 and 743-854. Sampled repertoires all dated from after the peak T cell response.

Comment on this clone: Antigen unknown.

This TCR came from an adult in good health. Sample: peripheral blood, taken on day 0 of AZD1222 vaccination.

As DNA, the CDR3 is TGTGCCAGCTCACCAAGTTTAGGGGCCCGGGGAAACACTGAAGCTTTCTTT. Its protein is CASSPSLGARGNTEAFF. The genes are TRBV18 and TRBJ1-1, with D perhaps matching TRBD1 (5 bases). Trimming cost V 2 bases and J 2 bases, with 18 bases left between them. The CDR3 runs to 17 residues. Germline V lookup: CDR1 KGHSH, CDR2 LQKENI.